Listed here is a single TCR beta chain. Its antigen is unknown. V shed 3 bases, J shed 3 bases, and the junction held 1 base outside the gene matches. The CDR3 is made up of 14 amino acids. Germline CDR1 SGHRS, CDR2 YFSETQ. The data were produced by immunoSEQ multiplex PCR, yet TCRdb's version contains in-frame clones alone and is incomplete. Here the sample spans some 180,000 clones, over 90% being singletons. These data come from a study of T cell responses to AZD1222 COVID-19 vaccine. Broader study findings: Rises in breadth and depth of Spike-specific TCRs came after two AZD1222 doses.

The sample was peripheral blood, taken 28 days after the second AZD1222 dose. This sequence was found in an adult who received the AZD1222 COVID-19 vaccine. The chain uses TRBV5-1 and TRBJ1-4, with TRBD1 identical over 8 bases. The CDR3 DNA is TGCGCCAGCAGCTCGACAGGGGCTAATGAAAAACTGTTTTTT. Amino acid sequence: CASSSTGANEKLFF.